This T cell receptor (beta chain) originates from a study of T cell clones after liver transplantation. Study-level background: TCRbeta sequencing after a pre-transplant mixed lymphocyte reaction identified graft-donor-reactive clones, later tracked in post-transplant blood. Tolerance: complete withdrawal held at least one year, liver enzymes staying within twice normal. Standard immunosuppression, with no induction, continued until 12-24 months after transplant.

The CDR3 extends over 13 amino acids. Trimming cost V 5 bases and J 3 bases, with 9 bases left between them. Germline CDR1 reads MGHDK; CDR2 reads SYGVNS. Study observations and caveats: Donor-reactive sequences fell more than third party-reactive ones, suggesting partial deletion.

Assay: immunoSEQ multiplex PCR; the TCRdb copy retains only in-frame clones and omits some. The data show 65,000 to 80,000 clones, less than 85% seen once. As for this clone: The antigen is unknown.

The sample here was CD4+ T cells from blood, taken at the 22-month timepoint. The chain carries TRBV25-1 and TRBJ2-3; D remains ambiguous. The clonotype originates from a human patient who received a liver transplant. A share of the T cells may be of graft donor origin. The CDR3 nucleotides are TGTGCCAGCAGTAAACGATCGACAGATACGCAGTATTTT. Encoded protein: CASSKRSTDTQYF. The variable domain in full, completed from reference TRBV25-1 and TRBJ2-3, reads EADIYQTPRYLVIGTGKKITLECSQTMGHDKMYWYQQDPGMELHLIHYSYGVNSTEKGDLSSESTVSRIRTEHFPLTLESARPSHTSQYLCASSKRSTDTQYFGPGTRLTVL.